The 4 T cell receptor beta chains presented below share a single source sample, sequenced in a study of T cells in Graves' hyperthyroidism and ophthalmopathy. From RNA transcripts, TCR beta CDR3 regions were amplified. Carried out on the TCR CDR3, a first-round RT-PCR used the HTBI primer set. MiXCR, applied by TCRdb to the multiplex PCR reads, yields one record per CDR3 protein. The repertoire consists of a few hundred thousand distinct CDR3 sequences, with 20% to 25% occurring once and the leading ten covering approximately 60%. Material: blood. The source is a man aged 30-40 years with Graves' ophthalmopathy.

Only a few counts were recorded for this clonotype. The chain uses TRBV5-1 and TRBJ1-1, with TRBD1 as a possible D gene (6 bases). Trimming pared 6 bases from V and 0 bases from J, leaving 12 bases between. This CDR3 contains 14 residues. The V gene's germline CDR1 is SGHRS and CDR2 YFSETQ. The chain's CDR3 is CASTPGHLNTEAFF. The CDR3 DNA reads TGCGCCAGCACCCCGGGACATTTGAACACTGAAGCTTTCTTT.

This clonotype has more than one count but fewer than ten. The rearrangement uses TRBV6-1 and TRBJ2-5, with 7 nucleotides matching TRBD1. Trimming removed 5 bases from V and 2 bases from J; junction bases left unmatched: 8. This CDR3 region has 15 residues. CDR1 MNHNS and CDR2 SASEGT come from the germline V gene. DNA of the CDR3: TGTGCCAGCAGTACCACCGGGACAGAGCAAGAGACCCAGTACTTC. Translation gives CASSTTGTEQETQYF.

The chain employs TRBV10-3 and TRBJ2-5; D unclear. The CDR3 extends over 13 amino acids. With 7 bases removed from V and 5 bases from J, the gap between germline ends came to 14 bases. The germline CDR1 and CDR2 sequences are ENHRY and SYGVKD. The CDR3 sequence is CAITAGPTETQYF. In DNA form, the CDR3 reads TGTGCCATCACAGCAGGTCCTACGGAGACCCAGTACTTC.

This clonotype was counted a few times. V is TRBV18 and J is TRBJ2-5; 7 nucleotides line up with TRBD2. This CDR3 region has 15 residues. V lost 3 bases, J lost 4 bases, and 8 bases stayed unmatched. From germline, CDR1 is KGHSH and CDR2 LQKENI. In DNA, the CDR3 is TGTGCCAGCTCACCCCGGAATTTAGCGGGAGAGACCCAGTACTTC. Amino acids: CASSPRNLAGETQYF.